The 20 T cell receptor beta chains listed next were all sequenced from one sample in a study of long-term antiretroviral therapy in people with HIV. Investigators performed immunoSEQ version v3.0 at survey level. Some clones are missing from TCRdb's copy, which holds only in-frame ones; the method was immunoSEQ multiplex PCR. The table records about 43,000 clones, approximately 86% of them present only once. The input for sequencing was unsorted PBMCs, taken 0.1 years before starting antiretroviral therapy. Receptors were obtained from a woman between 50 and 59 years old with HIV.

V and J are TRBV2 and TRBJ1-1; 8 nucleotides line up with TRBD1. V dropped 5 bases and J dropped 3; count of bases not matched to a gene: 8. Germline CDR1 reads SNHLY; CDR2 reads FYNNEI. CDR3 length: 15 residues. This CDR3 is CASSRTGRGHTEAFF. As DNA, the CDR3 is TGTGCCAGCAGTCGGACAGGGCGTGGGCACACTGAAGCTTTCTTT.

This chain uses TRBV9 with TRBJ2-6; TRBD2 matches at 7 bases. J gave up 3 bases and V 4 bases, and 13 bases lay outside the gene matches. The germline CDR1 and CDR2 sequences are SGDLS and YYNGEE. The CDR3 runs 18 residues. The CDR3 loop is CASSPPRGGVHGANVLTF. As DNA, the CDR3 is TGTGCCAGCAGCCCCCCCCGTGGGGGGGTGCATGGGGCCAACGTCCTGACTTTC.

The chain couples TRBV19 to TRBJ2-3; 7 bases are shared with TRBD1. CDR3 size: 15 residues. Germline assignment: CDR1 LNHDA and CDR2 SQIVND (reference sequence). Trimming removed 5 bases from V and 1 base from J; junction bases left unmatched: 6. The CDR3 region has the DNA TGTGCCAGTAGTCTGGAAGGGGGCCGCACAGATACGCAGTATTTT. Its protein product is CASSLEGGRTDTQYF.

The chain has TRBV7-2 and TRBJ2-1; either TRBD1 or TRBD2 may fit D (5 bases each). The germline V gene has CDR1 SGHTA and CDR2 FQGNSA. The CDR3 consists of 14 residues. Trimming took 1 base from V and 3 from J, leaving 7 bases between them. As DNA, the CDR3 is TGTGCCAGCAGCTTAGGGGGACGCTACAATGAGCAGTTCTTC. Translating it yields CASSLGGRYNEQFF.

The rearrangement uses TRBV7-9 and TRBJ2-7; the D gene could be TRBD1 or TRBD2 (5 bases each). The CDR3 contains 15 residues. V was pared by 3 bases and J by 0 bases, with 12 bases between. CDR1 and CDR2 (germline): SEHNR, FQNEAQ (reference sequence). The CDR3 here is CASSFGADYSYEQYF. CDR3 sequence (DNA): TGTGCCAGCAGCTTCGGGGCAGACTACTCCTACGAGCAGTACTTC. The full variable domain, completed using reference TRBV7-9 and TRBJ2-7, is DTGVSQNPRHKITKRGQNVTFRCDPISEHNRLYWYRQTLGQGPEFLTYFQNEAQLEKSRLLSDRFSAERPKGSFSTLEIQRTEQGDSAMYLCASSFGADYSYEQYFGPGTRLTVT.

This CDR3 reads CASSLVVGARVYYEQYF. CDR3 bases: TGTGCCAGCAGCTTAGTAGTAGGGGCCAGGGTTTACTACGAGCAGTACTTC. This chain links TRBV7-9 with TRBJ2-7; a weak D match, TRBD1 (5 bases). Trimming cost V 1 base and J 3 bases, with 19 bases left between them. Germline V gives CDR1 SEHNR, CDR2 FQNEAQ (reference sequence). The CDR3 length is 17 residues.

V usage is TRBV9 and J usage is TRBJ1-2; D unclear. Germline-derived CDR1 and CDR2 are SGDLS and YYNGEE. The CDR3 has 15 amino acids. V lost 0 bases and J 0 bases, leaving 9 bases between the germline ends. CDR3 residues: CASSVEGRTNYGYTF. The CDR3 DNA reads as TGTGCCAGCAGCGTAGAGGGTCGAACTAACTATGGCTACACCTTC.

This clone was detected a few times. V gene TRBV6-6 combines with J gene TRBJ2-1; D is unclear. The germline V gene encodes CDR1 MNHNY and CDR2 SVGAGI (reference sequence). V shed 2 bases and J shed 8 bases, with 10 bases lying between them. This CDR3 comprises 13 residues. CDR3 bases: TGTGCCAGCAGTTACAATCTTGGCGATGAGCAGTTCTTC. Protein sequence: CASSYNLGDEQFF.

This chain joins TRBV2 and TRBJ1-5; D remains unclear. Germline V gives CDR1 SNHLY, CDR2 FYNNEI. The CDR3 spans 14 residues. V was shortened by 6 bases and J by 0 bases, with 9 bases between the two germline ends. The CDR3 loop reads CASSESGSNQPQHF. CDR3 DNA sequence: TGTGCCAGCAGCGAGTCTGGTAGCAATCAGCCCCAGCATTTT.

V and J are TRBV30 and TRBJ2-7, with 9 bases identical to TRBD2. Germline-derived CDR1 and CDR2 are GTSNPN and SVGIG (reference sequence). There are 15 residues in the CDR3. The V gene end was trimmed by 1 base and the J gene end by 5 bases; junction bases not matched to a gene: 9. The CDR3 nucleotides are TGTGCCTGGAGTGACCTCGGCGGGGGGGCCAACGAGCAGTACTTC. As protein: CAWSDLGGGANEQYF.

This chain uses TRBV6-6 with TRBJ1-3; D remains ambiguous. Per germline, CDR1 MNHNY and CDR2 SVGAGI (reference sequence). The ends were cut back, 2 bases at V and 0 bases at J, with 5 bases in the middle. The CDR3 contains 14 residues. CDR3 amino acids: CASSYQASGNTIYF. CDR3 bases: TGTGCCAGCAGTTACCAGGCCTCTGGAAACACCATATATTTT.

This clone was found a few times. The CDR3 bases are TGTGCCAGCAGCCAACCGGGACAGGGGTACGAGCAGTACTTC. It yields the protein CASSQPGQGYEQYF. The chain carries TRBV7-9 and TRBJ2-7; 10 positions agree with TRBD1. The trim removed 5 bases at V and 4 bases at J, leaving 5 bases unmatched. This CDR3 comprises 14 residues. Germline loops: CDR1 SEHNR, CDR2 FQNEAQ (reference sequence).

V is TRBV10-3 and J is TRBJ1-4, with a tentative D call TRBD1 (5 bases). The CDR3 has 14 amino acids. Per the germline V gene, CDR1 is ENHRY and CDR2 is SYGVKD. V lost 3 bases to trimming and J lost 5 bases, with 10 bases between them. The CDR3 DNA reads as TGTGCCATCAGTGATGTGGGACGGAATGAAAAACTGTTTTTT. This codes for CAISDVGRNEKLFF.

This rearrangement joins TRBV10-2 to TRBJ2-7; TRBD1 matches at 7 bases. This CDR3 contains 11 residues. J lost 5 bases, V lost 6 bases, and 1 base had no gene match. CDR1 and CDR2 (germline): WSHSY, SAAADI. CDR3 residues: CASRTGNEQYF. The CDR3 nucleotides read TGCGCCAGCAGGACAGGGAACGAGCAGTACTTC.

The V and J genes are TRBV6-6 and TRBJ1-1; TRBD1 aligns across 8 bases. The CDR3 sequence is 13 residues long. Germline V gene sequence: CDR1 MNHNY, CDR2 SVGAGI (reference sequence). Losses at the gene ends were 11 bases for V and 0 bases for J; bases not matched to a gene: 5. CDR3 sequence reads: CAVNRGVNTEAFF. CDR3 coding DNA: TGTGCCGTAAACAGGGGGGTGAACACTGAAGCTTTCTTT.

This chain joins TRBV7-2 and TRBJ1-1; 7 bases align to TRBD1. With 5 bases clipped from V and 1 base from J, the junction kept 19 bases outside the gene matches. Germline-derived CDR1 and CDR2 are SGHTA and FQGNSA. CDR3 length: 19 residues. In nucleotides, the CDR3 is TGTGCCAGCAGCCCACTAAAGGGGTCCGGGACAGTAAGGAACACTGAAGCTTTCTTT. It encodes CASSPLKGSGTVRNTEAFF. Filled out from reference TRBV7-2 and TRBJ1-1, the complete variable domain reads GAGVSQSPSNKVTEKGKDVELRCDPISGHTALYWYRQSLGQGLEFLIYFQGNSAPDKSGLPSDRFSAERTGGSVSTLTIQRTQQEDSAVYLCASSPLKGSGTVRNTEAFFGQGTRLTVV.

The chain couples TRBV29-1 to TRBJ2-3; 7 bases line up with TRBD1. CDR3 size: 15 residues. With V trimmed by 6 bases and J by 3 bases, 12 bases remained unmatched. Germline V CDR1 and CDR2: SQVTM, ANQGSEA. Here the CDR3 DNA reads TGCAGCGTCGTTCCCTCCAGGGGGTCGACAGATACGCAGTATTTT. Residues: CSVVPSRGSTDTQYF.

There are a few counts of this clone. The V call is TRBV5-1, the J call TRBJ2-7; TRBD1 aligns across 9 bases. Germline V gene lookup returns CDR1 SGHRS and CDR2 YFSETQ. The CDR3 has 21 amino acids. V lost 5 bases and J lost 0; bases outside the gene matches: 24. The CDR3 sequence is CASRHRQDPGQGKPISYEQYF. For the CDR3, the DNA is TGCGCCAGCAGACACCGCCAAGATCCGGGACAGGGTAAACCAATCTCCTACGAGCAGTACTTC. Full variable domain (outside the CDR3, taken from reference TRBV5-1 and TRBJ2-7): KAGVTQTPRYLIKTRGQQVTLSCSPISGHRSVSWYQQTPGQGLQFLFEYFSETQRNKGNFPGRFSGRQFSNSRSEMNVSTLELGDSALYLCASRHRQDPGQGKPISYEQYFGPGTRLTVT.

The rearrangement joins TRBV18 to TRBJ2-5; D unresolved. The CDR3 runs to 13 residues. Trimming left V 2 bases short and J 5 bases short, with 9 bases between. Germline CDR1 KGHSH, CDR2 LQKENI. CDR3 coding DNA: TGTGCCAGCTCACCAGGGGTAGGGGAGACCCAGTACTTC. It translates to CASSPGVGETQYF.

V gene TRBV29-1 combines with J gene TRBJ1-2; D is ambiguous. V lost 2 bases and J 1 base, leaving 14 bases between the germline ends. The CDR3 is 15 amino acids. The germline V gene encodes CDR1 SQVTM and CDR2 ANQGSEA. CDR3 nucleotides: TGCAGCGTTGAACTCCGGCAACCAATTAACTATGGCTACACCTTC. Encoded protein: CSVELRQPINYGYTF.